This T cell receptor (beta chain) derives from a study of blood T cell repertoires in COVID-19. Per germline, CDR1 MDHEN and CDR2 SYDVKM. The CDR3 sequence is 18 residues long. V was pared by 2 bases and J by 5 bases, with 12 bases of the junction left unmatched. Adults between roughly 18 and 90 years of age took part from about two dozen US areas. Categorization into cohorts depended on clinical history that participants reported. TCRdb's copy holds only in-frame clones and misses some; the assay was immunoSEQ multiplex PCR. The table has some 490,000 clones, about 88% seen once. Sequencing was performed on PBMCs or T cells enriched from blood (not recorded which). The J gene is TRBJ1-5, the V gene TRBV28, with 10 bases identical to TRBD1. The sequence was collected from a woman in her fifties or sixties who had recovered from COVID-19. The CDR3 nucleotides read TGTGCCAGCAGTTTAGTGGTGGGGGACAGGGGTTCAGATCAGCCCCAGCATTTT. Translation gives CASSLVVGDRGSDQPQHF.